A single sample is the source of the 8 T cell receptor beta chains below, sequenced in a study of PD-L1 blockade in urothelial cancer. Sequencing was performed with immunoSEQ multiplex PCR; in TCRdb, only in-frame clones are kept and a portion is missing. This table holds more than 45,000 clones, over 70% found once. The specimen was PBMCs, collected around atezolizumab (anti-PD-L1) treatment. The receptors were gathered from an older man with urothelial cancer.

The V gene is TRBV19, the J gene TRBJ2-7; 8 bases map to TRBD1. CDR1 and CDR2 from the germline V gene are LNHDA and SQIVND (reference sequence). The CDR3 contains 15 residues. Germline trimming cut 2 bases from V and 3 bases from J; bases unmatched to any gene: 6. DNA for the CDR3: TGTGCCAGTAGTATATCCAGGGGGCCCCTCTACGAGCAGTACTTC. Protein product: CASSISRGPLYEQYF.

CDR3 DNA: TGTGCCAGCTCACCAATGTCAGGGGTTTTCCACGAGCAGTACTTC. As protein: CASSPMSGVFHEQYF. This sequence joins TRBV18 and TRBJ2-7, with a possible D match to TRBD1 (6 bases). Trimming shortened V by 2 bases and J by 5 bases, and 16 bases separated the two germline ends. CDR3 length: 15 residues. Germline lookup yields CDR1 KGHSH and CDR2 LQKENI.

This chain links TRBV7-2 with TRBJ2-7; tentative D call: TRBD2 (6 bases). Germline lookup yields CDR1 SGHTA and CDR2 FQGNSA. Trimming removed 5 bases from V and 1 base from J, with 18 bases in between. The CDR3 is made up of 16 amino acids. The CDR3 spells CASSALGRDPSYEQYF. DNA of the CDR3: TGTGCCAGCAGCGCACTCGGGCGGGACCCTTCCTACGAGCAGTACTTC.

V and J are TRBV5-4 and TRBJ1-5; the D gene is possibly TRBD1 (6 bases). The germline V gene has CDR1 SGHNT and CDR2 YYREEE (reference sequence). The CDR3 has 15 residues. V dropped 0 bases and J dropped 5 bases, with 12 bases sitting between them. CDR3 sequence (DNA): TGTGCCAGCAGCTTGGATCAGGGGCGCCATCAGCCCCAGCATTTT. Translation gives CASSLDQGRHQPQHF.

This clone was seen a handful of times. V gene TRBV11-3 combines with J gene TRBJ2-1; D not resolved. The V gene lost 0 bases and the J gene lost 9 bases, with 9 bases spanning the gap. CDR1 is SGHNT, CDR2 YENEEA, per germline. The CDR3 consists of 13 residues. CDR3 DNA sequence: TGTGCCAGCAGCTTAGATCGGGTAGGTGAGCAGTTCTTC. It translates to CASSLDRVGEQFF.

The chain has TRBV28 and TRBJ2-7; no clear D gene. CDR3 length equals 12 residues. V lost 3 bases and J 3 bases, leaving 6 bases between the germline ends. Looked up from germline, CDR1 is MDHEN and CDR2 is SYDVKM. CDR3 DNA sequence: TGTGCCAGCAGTTTGGTCGGCTACGAGCAGTACTTC. This sequence encodes CASSLVGYEQYF.

The CDR3 region is CASSSGRSVAFF. The CDR3 DNA sequence: TGTGCCAGCAGTTCAGGAAGGTCGGTTGCTTTCTTT. The genes are TRBV28 and TRBJ1-1; D unresolved. The CDR3 covers 12 residues. V lost 4 bases, J lost 11 bases, and 14 bases lay in between. Germline V CDR1 and CDR2: MDHEN, SYDVKM.

This clone has ten or more counts. V and J are TRBV4-1 and TRBJ2-7; D is unresolved. From germline, CDR1 is MGHRA and CDR2 YSYEKL. The V end lost 1 base, the J end lost 5 bases, and 12 bases lay between the germline ends. The CDR3 runs to 14 residues. The CDR3 sequence: CASSQVARLDEQYF. For the CDR3, the DNA is TGCGCCAGCAGCCAAGTCGCGAGACTGGACGAGCAGTACTTC.